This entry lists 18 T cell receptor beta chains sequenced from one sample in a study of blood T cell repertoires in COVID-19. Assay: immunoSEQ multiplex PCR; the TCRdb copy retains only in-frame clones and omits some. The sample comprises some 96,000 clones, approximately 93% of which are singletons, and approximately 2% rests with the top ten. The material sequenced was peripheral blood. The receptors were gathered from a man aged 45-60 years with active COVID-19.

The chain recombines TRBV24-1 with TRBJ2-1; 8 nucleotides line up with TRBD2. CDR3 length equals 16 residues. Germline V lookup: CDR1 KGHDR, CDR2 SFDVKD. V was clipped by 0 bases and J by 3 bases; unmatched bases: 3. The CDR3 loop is CATSDLGTRGYNEQFF. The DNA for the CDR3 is TGTGCCACCAGTGATTTGGGGACTAGGGGCTACAATGAGCAGTTCTTC.

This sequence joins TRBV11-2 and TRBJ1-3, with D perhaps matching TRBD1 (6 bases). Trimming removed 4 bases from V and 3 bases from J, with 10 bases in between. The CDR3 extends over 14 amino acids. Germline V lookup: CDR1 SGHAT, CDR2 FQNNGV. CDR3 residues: CASSSDSVGNTIYF. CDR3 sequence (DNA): TGTGCCAGCAGCTCGGACAGCGTTGGAAACACCATATATTTT.

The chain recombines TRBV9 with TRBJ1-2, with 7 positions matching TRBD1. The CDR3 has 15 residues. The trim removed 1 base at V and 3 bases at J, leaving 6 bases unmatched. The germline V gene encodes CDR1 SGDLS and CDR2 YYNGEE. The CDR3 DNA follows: TGTGCCAGCAGCGTATCCCAGGGGGTTGACTATGGCTACACCTTC. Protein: CASSVSQGVDYGYTF.

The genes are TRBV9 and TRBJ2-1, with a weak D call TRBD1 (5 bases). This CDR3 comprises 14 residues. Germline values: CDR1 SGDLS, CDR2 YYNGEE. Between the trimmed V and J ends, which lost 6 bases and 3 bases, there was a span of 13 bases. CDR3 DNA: TGTGCCAGCAACCCAGGGTGGGACTACAATGAGCAGTTCTTC. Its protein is CASNPGWDYNEQFF.

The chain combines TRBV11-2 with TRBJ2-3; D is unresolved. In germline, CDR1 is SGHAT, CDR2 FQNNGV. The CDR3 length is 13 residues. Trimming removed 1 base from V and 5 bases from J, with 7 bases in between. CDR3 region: CASSLGPRDTQYF. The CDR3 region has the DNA TGTGCCAGCAGCTTAGGACCTAGAGATACGCAGTATTTT.

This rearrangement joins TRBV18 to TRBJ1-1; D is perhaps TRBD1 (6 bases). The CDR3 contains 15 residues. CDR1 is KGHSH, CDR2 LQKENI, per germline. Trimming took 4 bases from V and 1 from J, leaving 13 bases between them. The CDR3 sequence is CASSLIGGANTEAFF. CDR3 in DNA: TGTGCCAGCTCACTTATTGGGGGGGCGAACACTGAAGCTTTCTTT.

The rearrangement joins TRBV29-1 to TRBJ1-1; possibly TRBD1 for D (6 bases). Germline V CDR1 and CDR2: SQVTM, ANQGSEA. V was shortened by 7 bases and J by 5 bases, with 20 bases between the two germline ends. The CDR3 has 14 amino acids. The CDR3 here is CSGLQRGRGTEAFF. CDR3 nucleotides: TGCAGCGGTTTACAAAGGGGGAGGGGGACTGAAGCTTTCTTT.

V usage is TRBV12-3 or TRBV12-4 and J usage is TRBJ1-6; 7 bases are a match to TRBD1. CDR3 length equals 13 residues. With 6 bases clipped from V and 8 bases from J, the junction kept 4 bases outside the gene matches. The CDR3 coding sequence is TGTGCCAGCAGATGGGACAGTGATTCACCCCTCCACTTT. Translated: CASRWDSDSPLHF.

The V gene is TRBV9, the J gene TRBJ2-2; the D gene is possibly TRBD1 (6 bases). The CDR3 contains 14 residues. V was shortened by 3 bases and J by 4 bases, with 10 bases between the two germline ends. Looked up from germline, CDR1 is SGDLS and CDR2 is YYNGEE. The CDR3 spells CASSAVGGTGELFF. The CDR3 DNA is TGTGCCAGCAGCGCAGTAGGGGGCACCGGGGAGCTGTTTTTT. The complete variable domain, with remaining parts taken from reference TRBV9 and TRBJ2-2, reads DSGVTQTPKHLITATGQRVTLRCSPRSGDLSVYWYQQSLDQGLQFLIQYYNGEERAKGNILERFSAQQFPDLHSELNLSSLELGDSALYFCASSAVGGTGELFFGEGSRLTVL.

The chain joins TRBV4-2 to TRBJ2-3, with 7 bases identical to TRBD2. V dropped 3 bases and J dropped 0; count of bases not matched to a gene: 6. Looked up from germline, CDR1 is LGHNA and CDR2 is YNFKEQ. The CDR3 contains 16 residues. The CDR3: CASSQTYSGSTDTQYF. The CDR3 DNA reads TGTGCCAGCAGCCAGACCTATAGCGGGAGCACAGATACGCAGTATTTT.

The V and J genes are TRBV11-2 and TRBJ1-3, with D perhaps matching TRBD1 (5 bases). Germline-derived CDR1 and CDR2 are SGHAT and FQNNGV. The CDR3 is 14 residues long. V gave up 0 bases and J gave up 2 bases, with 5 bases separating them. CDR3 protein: CASSLDRAGNTIYF. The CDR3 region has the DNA TGTGCCAGCAGCTTAGACAGGGCTGGAAACACCATATATTTT.

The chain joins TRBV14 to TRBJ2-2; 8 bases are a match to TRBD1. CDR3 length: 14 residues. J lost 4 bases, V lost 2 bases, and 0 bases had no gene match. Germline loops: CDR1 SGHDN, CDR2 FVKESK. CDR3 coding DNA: TGTGCCAGCAGCCAACAGGGGGCCACCGGGGAGCTGTTTTTT. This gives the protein CASSQQGATGELFF. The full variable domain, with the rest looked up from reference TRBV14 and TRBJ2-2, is EAGVTQFPSHSVIEKGQTVTLRCDPISGHDNLYWYRRVMGKEIKFLLHFVKESKQDESGMPNNRFLAERTGGTYSTLKVQPAELEDSGVYFCASSQQGATGELFFGEGSRLTVL.

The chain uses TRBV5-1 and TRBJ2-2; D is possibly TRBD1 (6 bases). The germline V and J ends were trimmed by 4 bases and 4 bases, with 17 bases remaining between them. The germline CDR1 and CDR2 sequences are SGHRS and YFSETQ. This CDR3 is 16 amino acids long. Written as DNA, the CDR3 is TGCGCCAGCAGCCCGCCACTCCAGGGGACCACCGGGGAGCTGTTTTTT. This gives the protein CASSPPLQGTTGELFF.

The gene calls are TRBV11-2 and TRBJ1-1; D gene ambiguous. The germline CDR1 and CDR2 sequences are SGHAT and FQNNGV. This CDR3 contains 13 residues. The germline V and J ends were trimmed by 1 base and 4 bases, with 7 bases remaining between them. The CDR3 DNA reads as TGTGCCAGCAGCTTAGCGTTGAGCACTGAAGCTTTCTTT. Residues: CASSLALSTEAFF.

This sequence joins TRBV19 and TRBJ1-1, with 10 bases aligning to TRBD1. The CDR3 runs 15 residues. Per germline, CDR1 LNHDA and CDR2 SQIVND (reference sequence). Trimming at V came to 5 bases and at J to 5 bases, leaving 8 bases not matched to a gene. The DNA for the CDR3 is TGTGCCAGTAGTTCCTTTGGACAGGGGGGGACTGAAGCTTTCTTT. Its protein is CASSSFGQGGTEAFF.

The CDR3: CASSQTGGGAYGYTF. The CDR3 DNA reads TGTGCCAGCAGCCAAACAGGCGGCGGTGCCTATGGCTACACCTTC. The chain is built from TRBV3-1 (or the pseudogene TRBV3-2) and TRBJ1-2; D might be TRBD1 (5 bases). Looked up from germline, CDR1 is LGHDT and CDR2 is YNNKEL (reference sequence). The CDR3 consists of 15 residues. V lost 2 bases and J lost 4, with 14 bases in between.

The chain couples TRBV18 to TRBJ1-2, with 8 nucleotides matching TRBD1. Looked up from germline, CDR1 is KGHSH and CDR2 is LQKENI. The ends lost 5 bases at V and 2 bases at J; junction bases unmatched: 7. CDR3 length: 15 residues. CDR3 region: CASSVTGAPNYGYTF. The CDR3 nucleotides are TGTGCCAGCTCAGTGACAGGGGCCCCAAACTATGGCTACACCTTC. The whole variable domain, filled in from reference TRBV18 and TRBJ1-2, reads NAGVMQNPRHLVRRRGQEARLRCSPMKGHSHVYWYRQLPEEGLKFMVYLQKENIIDESGMPKERFSAEFPKEGPSILRIQQVVRGDSAAYFCASSVTGAPNYGYTFGSGTRLTVV.

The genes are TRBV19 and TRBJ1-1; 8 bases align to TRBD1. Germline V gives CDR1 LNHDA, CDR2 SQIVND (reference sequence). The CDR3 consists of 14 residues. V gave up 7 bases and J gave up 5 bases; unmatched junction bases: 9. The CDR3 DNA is TGTGCCAGTAAACCGGCAGGGGGCTTGACTGAAGCTTTCTTT. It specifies CASKPAGGLTEAFF.